The clone carrying this T cell receptor beta chain came up a few times. Its target is unknown. During its preparation, the TCRbeta library received unique molecular identifiers. TCRdb recomputed calls from the PCR reads with MiXCR, one row per CDR3 protein. The sample carries 600,000 to 700,000 distinct CDR3 sequences, about an eighth recorded once. V was shortened by 3 bases and J by 4 bases, with 17 bases between the two germline ends. The CDR3 is 15 residues long. Germline V lookup: CDR1 DFQATT, CDR2 SNEGSKA (reference sequence). This sample was included in a study of T-cell reconstitution after alpha-beta-depleted transplantation in children. Study-wide results and caveats: The high TCRbeta diversity at day 60 in some patients came from surviving recipient T cells and thymic progenitors. One year after transplant, T-cell counts and diversity came mostly from newly produced T cells. Where alpha-beta T cells came from about two months after transplant was reportedly several hundred expanded graft clones.

The starting material was PBMCs, obtained before TCRalphabeta/CD19-depleted stem cell transplant. The chain links TRBV20-1 to TRBJ2-3; possibly TRBD1 for D (6 bases). The receptor comes from a girl aged 2-10 years with congenital amegakaryocytic thrombocytopenia, due to receive a stem cell transplant. CDR3 loop: CSASPWAGEADTQYF. For the CDR3, the DNA is TGCAGTGCTAGTCCGTGGGCAGGGGAAGCAGATACGCAGTATTTT.